This entry features one T cell receptor (beta chain) sequence. The germline gives CDR1 SGHRS, CDR2 YFSETQ. Between the trimmed V and J ends, which lost 5 bases and 1 base, there was a span of 15 bases. CDR3 length: 15 amino acids. The entry originates in a study of blood T cell repertoires in COVID-19. Across the whole study: Sample material is recorded as cDNA or gDNA derived from T cells, B-cell-depleted T cells, or PBMCs.

Authors' processing steps: Amplified reference gene primers provided the basis for estimating nucleated cell counts. TCRdb's table, derived via immunoSEQ multiplex PCR, lists solely in-frame clones and lacks some. The V and J calls and clone size come from that table; D and trimming were worked out from the DNA. The sample contains 130,000 to 150,000 clones, about nine tenths of which appear only once. This sequence joins TRBV5-1 and TRBJ1-1; D call uncertain. The sequence was collected from a human donor in a cohort sampled during active COVID-19. Sequenced sample: peripheral blood. CDR3 nucleotides: TGCGCCAGCAGAAAAACCGGGTGGAAGAACACTGAAGCTTTCTTT. It codes for CASRKTGWKNTEAFF.